The rows below give T cell receptor beta chains drawn from one sample of a study of T cells in Graves' hyperthyroidism and ophthalmopathy. TCRdb re-analysed the multiplex PCR reads in MiXCR, keeping a single row per CDR3 protein. The table shows 370,000 or so distinct CDR3 sequences, with 20% to 25% occurring only once. The sequencing sample was made of blood. The source of these receptors is a man between 45 and 60 years old with Graves' hyperthyroidism. Each CDR3 is given with its conserved first and last residue. The D gene is left open where the match is weak. The size entry is marked missing in some rows and otherwise reads once, few, many or a size class.

abundance,d_gene,j_gene,v_gene,CDR3nt,CDR3aa
NA,TRBD2,TRBJ2-3,TRBV12-3/TRBV12-4,TGTGCCAGCAGTTTATCAATAGCGGGAACAGATACGCAGTATTTT,CASSLSIAGTDTQYF
few,NA,TRBJ2-2,TRBV20-1,TGCAGTGCTAAGGAGACAGCGGTCTCCGGGGAGCTGTTTTTT,CSAKETAVSGELFF
NA,NA,TRBJ2-1,TRBV10-3,TGTGCCATCAGTGAGGGGCGCTACAATGAGCAGTTCTTC,CAISEGRYNEQFF
NA,TRBD2,TRBJ2-1,TRBV11-3,TGTGCCAGCAGGCCCCGACTAGCAGCCGACAATGAGCAGTTCTTC,CASRPRLAADNEQFF
few,TRBD1,TRBJ2-7,TRBV3-1,TGTGCCAGCAGCTTCAGGGGGTCTTTCTCCTACAAGCAGTACTTC,CASSFRGSFSYKQYF
NA,NA,TRBJ2-2,TRBV6-9,TGTGCCAGCAGTTACATAACGGTCGACGGGGAGCTGTTTTTT,CASSYITVDGELFF
NA,NA,TRBJ1-3,TRBV5-1,TGCGCCAGCAGCTTGGACCAGGGTAGAAACACCATATATTTT,CASSLDQGRNTIYF
many,TRBD2,TRBJ2-1,TRBV7-7,TGTGCCAGCAGCTTATGGACTAGCGTTTACAATGAGCAGTTCTTC,CASSLWTSVYNEQFF
once,NA,TRBJ1-5,TRBV6-2/TRBV6-3,TGTGCCAGCAGTGGTGGGGATTATAGCAATCAGCCCCAGCATTTT,CASSGGDYSNQPQHF
NA,TRBD2,TRBJ2-2,TRBV12-3/TRBV12-4,TGTGCCGCACGGGACTATAGTAACACCGGGGAGCTGTTTTTT,CAARDYSNTGELFF
many,NA,TRBJ2-7,TRBV11-2,TGTGCCAGCAGCTTAAACAACTACGAGCAGTACTTC,CASSLNNYEQYF
many,TRBD2,TRBJ2-3,TRBV7-9,TGTGCCAGCAGCTCGGAGCGGGGAGATACGCAGTATTTT,CASSSERGDTQYF
NA,TRBD2,TRBJ2-7,TRBV20-1,TGCAGTGCACGGGGGGTCTACGAGCAGTACTTC,CSARGVYEQYF
NA,NA,TRBJ2-1,TRBV13,TGTGCCAGCAGCTTAGGGGTTAGCCTCGCTAGCTCCTACAATGAGCAGTTCTTC,CASSLGVSLASSYNEQFF
medium-sized,NA,TRBJ2-5,TRBV2,TGTGCCAGCAGTGGGAACAGGGCTGAACTAGAGACCCAGTACTTC,CASSGNRAELETQYF
few,NA,TRBJ1-4,TRBV15,TGTGCCACCAGCAGGACGGGCGAAAAACTGTTTTTT,CATSRTGEKLFF
few,NA,TRBJ2-1,TRBV6-2/TRBV6-3,TGTGCCAGCAGTTTTAGTGGCCATGAGCAGTTCTTC,CASSFSGHEQFF
many,NA,TRBJ2-7,TRBV12-3/TRBV12-4,TGTGCCAGCAGTTTAGAGGCAGGGGCCTACGAGCAGTACTTC,CASSLEAGAYEQYF
few,TRBD2,TRBJ2-3,TRBV7-8,TGTGCCAGCAGCTCCTCCCTAGCGGGAGATACGCAGTATTTT,CASSSSLAGDTQYF
NA,NA,TRBJ2-5,TRBV7-7,TGTGCTAGCAGCTTATTACACCAAGAGACCCAGTACTTC,CASSLLHQETQYF
many,NA,TRBJ2-7,TRBV7-2,TGTGCCAGCAGCTTAAAGCGGTACGAGCAGTACTTC,CASSLKRYEQYF
few,TRBD2,TRBJ2-2,TRBV20-1,TGCAGTGCTAGGACCCTGACTAGCGGGAGGGCCGGGGAGCTGTTTTTT,CSARTLTSGRAGELFF
many,NA,TRBJ2-1,TRBV27,TGTGCCAGCAGTAGTGCGGTGGGGCGGGCGGTCAACAATGAGCAGTTCTTC,CASSSAVGRAVNNEQFF
few,TRBD1,TRBJ2-7,TRBV12-3/TRBV12-4,TGTGCCAGCAGTTTACCCGGGATCCACGGGACAGGGGGCGGATGGCAGTACTTC,CASSLPGIHGTGGGWQYF
few,NA,TRBJ1-2,TRBV24-1,TGTGCCACCAGTGACCGGAGGGTGTCCGACGGCTACACCTTC,CATSDRRVSDGYTF
many,TRBD1,TRBJ2-2,TRBV7-6,TGTGCCAGCAGCCCGGGACAGGGAGGAACCGGGGAGCTGTTTTTT,CASSPGQGGTGELFF
NA,TRBD1,TRBJ1-1,TRBV5-1,TGCGCCAGCAACAACAGGGGGCTCACTGAAGCTTTCTTT,CASNNRGLTEAFF